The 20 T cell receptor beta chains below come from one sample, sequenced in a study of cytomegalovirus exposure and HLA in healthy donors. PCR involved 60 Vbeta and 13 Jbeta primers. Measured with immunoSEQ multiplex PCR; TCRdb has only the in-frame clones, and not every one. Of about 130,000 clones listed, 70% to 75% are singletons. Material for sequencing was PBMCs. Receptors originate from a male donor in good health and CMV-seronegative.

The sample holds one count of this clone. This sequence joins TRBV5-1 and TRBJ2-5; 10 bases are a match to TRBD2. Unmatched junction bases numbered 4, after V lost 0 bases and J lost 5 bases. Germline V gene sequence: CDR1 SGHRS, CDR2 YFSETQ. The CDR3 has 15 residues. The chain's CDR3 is CASSLALAGEETQYF. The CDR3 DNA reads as TGCGCCAGCAGCTTGGCTCTAGCGGGGGAGGAGACCCAGTACTTC.

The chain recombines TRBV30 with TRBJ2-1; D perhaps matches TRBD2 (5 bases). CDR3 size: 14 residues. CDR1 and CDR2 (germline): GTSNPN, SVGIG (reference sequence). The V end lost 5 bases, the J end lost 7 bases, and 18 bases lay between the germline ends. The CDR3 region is CAWRTGHPGNEQFF. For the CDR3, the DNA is TGTGCCTGGCGGACGGGCCATCCGGGAAATGAGCAGTTCTTC.

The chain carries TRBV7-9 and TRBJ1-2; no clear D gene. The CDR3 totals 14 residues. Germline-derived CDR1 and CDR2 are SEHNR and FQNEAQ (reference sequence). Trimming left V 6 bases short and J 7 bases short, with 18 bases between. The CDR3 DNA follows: TGTGCCAGCAGTCTGAGTCTGGAGGAGGGTGGCTACACCTTC. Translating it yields CASSLSLEEGGYTF.

CDR3 residues: CASSLGVGDSPLHF. CDR3 in DNA: TGTGCCAGCAGCTTGGGCGTCGGGGATTCACCCCTCCACTTT. The J gene is TRBJ1-6, the V gene TRBV7-9; no reliable D call. This CDR3 region has 14 residues. The germline gives CDR1 SEHNR, CDR2 FQNEAQ (reference sequence). V was trimmed by 3 bases and J by 8 bases, leaving 11 bases between them.

CDR3 bases: TGTGCCAGCAGCCCATCCCCGACTACCCAAGAGACCCAGTACTTC. Encoded protein: CASSPSPTTQETQYF. The gene calls are TRBV9 and TRBJ2-5; D perhaps matches TRBD2 (5 bases). The CDR3 has 15 amino acids. Trimming pared 4 bases from V and 1 base from J, leaving 14 bases between. The germline gives CDR1 SGDLS, CDR2 YYNGEE. Full variable domain (outside the CDR3, taken from reference TRBV9 and TRBJ2-5): DSGVTQTPKHLITATGQRVTLRCSPRSGDLSVYWYQQSLDQGLQFLIQYYNGEERAKGNILERFSAQQFPDLHSELNLSSLELGDSALYFCASSPSPTTQETQYFGPGTRLLVL.

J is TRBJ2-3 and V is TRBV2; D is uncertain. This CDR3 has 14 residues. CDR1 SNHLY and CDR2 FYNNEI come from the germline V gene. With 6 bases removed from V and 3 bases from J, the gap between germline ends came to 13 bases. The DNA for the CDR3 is TGTGCCAGCAGCCTAGGATCCGGGACAGATACGCAGTATTTT. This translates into CASSLGSGTDTQYF. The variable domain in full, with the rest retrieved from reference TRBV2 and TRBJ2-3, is EPEVTQTPSHQVTQMGQEVILRCVPISNHLYFYWYRQILGQKVEFLVSFYNNEISEKSEIFDDQFSVERPDGSNFTLKIRSTKLEDSAMYFCASSLGSGTDTQYFGPGTRLTVL.

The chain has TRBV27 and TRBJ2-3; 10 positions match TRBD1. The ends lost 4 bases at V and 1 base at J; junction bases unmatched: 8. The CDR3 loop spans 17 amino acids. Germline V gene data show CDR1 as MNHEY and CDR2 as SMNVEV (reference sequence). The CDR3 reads CASSSPRQGAGTDTQYF. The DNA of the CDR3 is TGTGCCAGCAGTTCCCCCCGACAGGGGGCGGGCACAGATACGCAGTATTTT.

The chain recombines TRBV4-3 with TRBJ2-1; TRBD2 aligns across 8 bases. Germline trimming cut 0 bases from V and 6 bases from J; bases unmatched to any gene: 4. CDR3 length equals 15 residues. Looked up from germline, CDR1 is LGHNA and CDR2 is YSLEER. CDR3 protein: CASSQDYGTSNEQFF. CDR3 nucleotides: TGCGCCAGCAGCCAAGATTACGGGACTAGCAATGAGCAGTTCTTC.

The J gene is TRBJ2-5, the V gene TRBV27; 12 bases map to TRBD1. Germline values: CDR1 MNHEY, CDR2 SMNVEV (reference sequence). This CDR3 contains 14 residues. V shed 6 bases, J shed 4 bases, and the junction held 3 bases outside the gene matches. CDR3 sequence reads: CASRGQGALETQYF. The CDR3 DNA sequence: TGTGCCAGCAGGGGACAGGGGGCCTTAGAGACCCAGTACTTC.

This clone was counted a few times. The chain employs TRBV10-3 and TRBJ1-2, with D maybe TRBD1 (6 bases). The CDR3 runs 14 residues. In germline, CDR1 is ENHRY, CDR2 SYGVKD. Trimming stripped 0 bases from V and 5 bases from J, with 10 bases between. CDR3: CAISESNREYGYTF. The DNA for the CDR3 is TGTGCCATCAGTGAGTCGAACAGGGAGTATGGCTACACCTTC.

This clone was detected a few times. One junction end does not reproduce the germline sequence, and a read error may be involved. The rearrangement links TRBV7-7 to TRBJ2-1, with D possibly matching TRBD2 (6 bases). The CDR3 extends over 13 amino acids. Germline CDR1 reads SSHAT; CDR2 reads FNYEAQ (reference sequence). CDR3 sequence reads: CASSATEGHEQFF. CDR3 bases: TGTGCTAGCAGCGCCACGGAGGGCCATGAGCAGTTCTTC.

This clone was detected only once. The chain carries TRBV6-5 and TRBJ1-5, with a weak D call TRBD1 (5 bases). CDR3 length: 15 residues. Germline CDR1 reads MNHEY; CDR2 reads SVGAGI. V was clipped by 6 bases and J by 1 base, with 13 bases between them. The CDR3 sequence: CASSPTVWSNQPQHF. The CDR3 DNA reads TGTGCCAGCAGCCCGACAGTTTGGAGCAATCAGCCCCAGCATTTT.

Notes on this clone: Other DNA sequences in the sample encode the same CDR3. The CDR3 DNA sequence: TGTGCCAGCAGCGTAGGTACAGGCTCTGGAAACACCATATATTTT. Encoded protein: CASSVGTGSGNTIYF. The chain links TRBV9 to TRBJ1-3; D may be TRBD1 (5 bases). The V end was cut by 0 bases, the J end by 0 bases, with 7 bases between. This CDR3 is 15 amino acids long. Per germline, CDR1 SGDLS and CDR2 YYNGEE.

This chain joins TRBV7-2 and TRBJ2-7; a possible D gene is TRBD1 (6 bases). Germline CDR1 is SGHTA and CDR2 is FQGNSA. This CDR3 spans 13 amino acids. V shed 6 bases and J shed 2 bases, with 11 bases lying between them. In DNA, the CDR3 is TGTGCCAGCAGTCGGACAGAAACCTACGAGCAGTACTTC. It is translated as CASSRTETYEQYF.

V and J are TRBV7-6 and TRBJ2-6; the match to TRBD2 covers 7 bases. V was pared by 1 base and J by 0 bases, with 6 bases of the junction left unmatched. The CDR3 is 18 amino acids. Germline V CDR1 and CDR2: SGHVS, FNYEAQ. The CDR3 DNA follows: TGTGCCAGCAGCTTAGGGGGAGGGCCCTCCTCTGGGGCCAACGTCCTGACTTTC. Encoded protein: CASSLGGGPSSGANVLTF.

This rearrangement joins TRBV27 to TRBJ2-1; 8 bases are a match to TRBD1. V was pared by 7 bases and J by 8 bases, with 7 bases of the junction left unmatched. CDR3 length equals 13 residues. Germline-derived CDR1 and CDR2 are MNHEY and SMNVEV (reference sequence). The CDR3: CASKTGVQYEQFF. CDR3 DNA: TGTGCCAGCAAGACAGGGGTCCAATATGAGCAGTTCTTC.

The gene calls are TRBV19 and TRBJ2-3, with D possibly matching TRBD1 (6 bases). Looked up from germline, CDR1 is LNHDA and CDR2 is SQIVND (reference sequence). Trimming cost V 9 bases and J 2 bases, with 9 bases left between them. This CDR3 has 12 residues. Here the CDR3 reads CASRTDTDTQYF. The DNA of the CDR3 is TGTGCCAGCCGGACAGACACAGATACGCAGTATTTT.

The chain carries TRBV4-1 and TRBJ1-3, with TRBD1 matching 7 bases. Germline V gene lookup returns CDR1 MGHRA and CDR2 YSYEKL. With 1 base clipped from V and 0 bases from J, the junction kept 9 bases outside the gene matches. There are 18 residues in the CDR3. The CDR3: CASSQGEWDRVSGNTIYF. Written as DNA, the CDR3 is TGCGCCAGCAGCCAAGGAGAGTGGGACAGAGTCTCTGGAAACACCATATATTTT.

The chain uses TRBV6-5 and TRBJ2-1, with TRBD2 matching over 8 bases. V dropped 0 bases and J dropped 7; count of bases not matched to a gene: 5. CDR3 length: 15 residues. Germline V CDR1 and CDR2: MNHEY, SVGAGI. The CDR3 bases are TGTGCCAGCAGTTACTCAGGGACTAGGAGGAATGAGCAGTTCTTC. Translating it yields CASSYSGTRRNEQFF.

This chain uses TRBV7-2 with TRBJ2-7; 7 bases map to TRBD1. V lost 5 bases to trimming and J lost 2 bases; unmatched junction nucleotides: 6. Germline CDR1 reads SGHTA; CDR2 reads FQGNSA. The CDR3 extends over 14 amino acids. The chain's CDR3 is CASSDRDRPYEQYF. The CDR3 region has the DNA TGTGCCAGCAGCGACCGGGACAGACCCTACGAGCAGTACTTC.